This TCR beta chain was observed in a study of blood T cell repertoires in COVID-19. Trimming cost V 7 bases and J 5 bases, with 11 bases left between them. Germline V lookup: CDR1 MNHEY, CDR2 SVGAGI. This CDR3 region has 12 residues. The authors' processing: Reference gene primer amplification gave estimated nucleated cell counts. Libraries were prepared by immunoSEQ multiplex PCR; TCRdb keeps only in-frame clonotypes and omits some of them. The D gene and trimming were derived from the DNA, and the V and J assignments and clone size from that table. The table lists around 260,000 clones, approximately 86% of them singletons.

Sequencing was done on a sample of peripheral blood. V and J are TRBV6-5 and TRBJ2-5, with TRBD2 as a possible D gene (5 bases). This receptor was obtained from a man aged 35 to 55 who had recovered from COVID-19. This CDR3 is CASKRAEETQYF. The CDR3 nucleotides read TGTGCCAGCAAGAGGGCGGAGGAGACCCAGTACTTC.